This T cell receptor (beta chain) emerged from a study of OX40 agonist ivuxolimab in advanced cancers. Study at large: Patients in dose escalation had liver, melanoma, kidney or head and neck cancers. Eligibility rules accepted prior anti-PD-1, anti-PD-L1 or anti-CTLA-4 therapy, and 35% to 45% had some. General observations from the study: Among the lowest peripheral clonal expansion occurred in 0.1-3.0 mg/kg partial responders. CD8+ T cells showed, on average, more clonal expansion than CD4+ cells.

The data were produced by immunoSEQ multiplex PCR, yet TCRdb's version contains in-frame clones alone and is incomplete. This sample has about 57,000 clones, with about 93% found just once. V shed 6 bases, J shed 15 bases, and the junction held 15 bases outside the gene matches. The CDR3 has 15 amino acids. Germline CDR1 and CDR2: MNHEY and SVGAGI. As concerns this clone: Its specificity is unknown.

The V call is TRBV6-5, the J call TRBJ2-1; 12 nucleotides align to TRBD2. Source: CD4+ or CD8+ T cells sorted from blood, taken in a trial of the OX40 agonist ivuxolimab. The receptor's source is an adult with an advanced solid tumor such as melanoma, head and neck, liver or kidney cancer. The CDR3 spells CASSRLAGDFSVRFF. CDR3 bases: TGTGCCAGCAGCAGACTAGCGGGAGACTTCAGTGTTCGGTTCTTC.